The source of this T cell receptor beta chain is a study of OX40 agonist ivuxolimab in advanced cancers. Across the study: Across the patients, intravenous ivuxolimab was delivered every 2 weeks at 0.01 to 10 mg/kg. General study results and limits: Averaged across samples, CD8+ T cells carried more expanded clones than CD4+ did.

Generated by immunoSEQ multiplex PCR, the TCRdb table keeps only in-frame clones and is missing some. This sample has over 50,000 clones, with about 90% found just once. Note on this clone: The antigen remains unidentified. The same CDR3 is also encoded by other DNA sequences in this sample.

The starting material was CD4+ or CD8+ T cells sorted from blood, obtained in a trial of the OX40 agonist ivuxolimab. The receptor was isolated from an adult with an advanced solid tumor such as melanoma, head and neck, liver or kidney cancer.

The CDR3 protein is CASSYGRNYGYTF. In nucleotides, the CDR3 is TGTGCCAGCAGTTACGGGCGTAACTATGGCTACACCTTC. V and J are TRBV6-5 and TRBJ1-2; D is undetermined. This CDR3 has 13 residues. Trimming pared 2 bases from V and 1 base from J, leaving 5 bases between. Germline V lookup: CDR1 MNHEY, CDR2 SVGAGI.